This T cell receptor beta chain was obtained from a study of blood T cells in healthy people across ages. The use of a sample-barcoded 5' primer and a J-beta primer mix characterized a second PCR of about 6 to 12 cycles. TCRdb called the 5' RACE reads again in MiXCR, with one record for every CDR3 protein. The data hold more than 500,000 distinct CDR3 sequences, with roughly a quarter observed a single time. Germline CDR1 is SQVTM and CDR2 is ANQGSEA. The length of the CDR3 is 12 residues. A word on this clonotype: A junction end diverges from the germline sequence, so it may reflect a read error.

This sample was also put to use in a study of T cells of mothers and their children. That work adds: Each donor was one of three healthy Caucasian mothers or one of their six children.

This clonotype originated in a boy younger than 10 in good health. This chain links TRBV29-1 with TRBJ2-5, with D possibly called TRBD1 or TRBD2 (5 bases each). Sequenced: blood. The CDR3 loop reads CSVATQAWDVGF. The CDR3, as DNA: TGCAGCGTTGCCACCCAGGCTTGGGACGTGGGGTTC.